This TCR beta chain stems from a study of blood T cells in healthy people across ages. Donors gave around 10 milliliters of peripheral blood apiece. The V end was cut by 5 bases, the J end by 3 bases, with 20 bases between. The germline V gene has CDR1 SQVTM and CDR2 ANQGSEA. This CDR3 has 15 amino acids. With a J-beta primer mix and a sample-barcoded 5' primer, a second PCR ran about 6 to 11 cycles. CDR3-containing paired-end reads numbered at least 3 million in each sample. TCRdb re-analysed the 5' RACE reads in MiXCR, keeping a single row per CDR3 protein. The table records some 1.7 million distinct CDR3 sequences, roughly 27% of them present only once.

V is TRBV29-1 and J is TRBJ2-7; either TRBD1 or TRBD2 may fit D (5 bases each). Sequences were obtained from blood. The receptor comes from a young woman in good health. The CDR3 DNA sequence: TGCAGCGTTCCCGCGAGGGGTCCCCTCGACTACGAGCAGTACTTC. Its protein is CSVPARGPLDYEQYF.